This passage covers 14 T cell receptor beta chains from one sample sequenced in a study of CD8 T cells in Susac syndrome. The RNA, 0.5 to 1 ug, was put through reverse transcription using random hexamers. Via MiXCR, TCRdb re-called the immunoSEQ multiplex PCR reads, giving one row per CDR3 protein. This repertoire shows some 130,000 distinct CDR3 sequences, more than 85% found once; its top ten account for about 0.18%. The material sequenced was CD8+ T cells from PBMCs. These receptors were obtained from a human donor with Susac syndrome.

In this sample, this clonotype turned up once. The chain is built from TRBV28 and TRBJ1-5; D ambiguous. CDR1 and CDR2 from the germline V gene are MDHEN and SYDVKM. There are 14 residues in the CDR3. The ends were cut back, 6 bases at V and 1 base at J, with 10 bases in the middle. The CDR3 nucleotides read TGTGCCAGCAGAACGTGGGGAAGCAATCAGCCCCAGCATTTT. Its translation is CASRTWGSNQPQHF. The full variable domain, completed using reference TRBV28 and TRBJ1-5, is DVKVTQSSRYLVKRTGEKVFLECVQDMDHENMFWYRQDPGLGLRLIYFSYDVKMKEKGDIPEGYSVSREKKERFSLILESASTNQTSMYLCASRTWGSNQPQHFGDGTRLSIL.

This chain uses TRBV4-1 with TRBJ2-5; D call uncertain. The CDR3 runs to 16 residues. CDR1 and CDR2 from the germline V gene are MGHRA and YSYEKL. V lost 1 base and J lost 2, with 14 bases in between. CDR3 coding DNA: TGCGCCAGCAGCCAAGGGGATCAGCCAGTGCAAGAGACCCAGTACTTC. It translates to CASSQGDQPVQETQYF.

The genes are TRBV4-1 and TRBJ1-5; D is unclear. Trimming shortened V by 0 bases and J by 3 bases, and 12 bases separated the two germline ends. Germline CDR1 and CDR2: MGHRA and YSYEKL. The CDR3 consists of 16 residues. The CDR3 loop reads CASSQDLRGDNQPQHF. The CDR3, as DNA: TGCGCCAGCAGCCAAGATTTACGGGGTGACAATCAGCCCCAGCATTTT.

The CDR3 region is CAWSGLAGSYNEQFF. As DNA, the CDR3 is TGTGCCTGGAGTGGACTAGCGGGCTCCTACAATGAGCAGTTCTTC. This chain uses TRBV30 with TRBJ2-1, with 10 bases matching TRBD2. V lost 1 base and J lost 0; bases outside the gene matches: 0. CDR3 size: 15 residues. CDR1 is GTSNPN and CDR2 is SVGIG in the germline V gene (reference sequence).

The chain links TRBV7-3 to TRBJ2-5; D perhaps matches TRBD2 (6 bases). The CDR3 covers 15 residues. Germline lookup yields CDR1 SGHTA and CDR2 FQGTGA. The V end was cut by 4 bases, the J end by 7 bases, with 19 bases between. The CDR3 nucleotides read TGTGCCAGCAGCTCTCATCCTCCCCCCGGGGGGACCCAGTACTTC. As protein: CASSSHPPPGGTQYF.

This chain connects TRBV5-1 to TRBJ2-3; the match to TRBD2 covers 13 bases. Per the germline V gene, CDR1 is SGHRS and CDR2 is YFSETQ. The CDR3 length is 16 residues. V lost 4 bases to trimming and J lost 4 bases; unmatched junction nucleotides: 6. CDR3 DNA: TGCGCCAGCAGCCACCCACTAGCGGGAGGGCCAGATACGCAGTATTTT. This translates into CASSHPLAGGPDTQYF.

This clonotype appeared a single time. The V gene is TRBV27, the J gene TRBJ2-7; 8 bases are shared with TRBD1. This CDR3 is built from 17 residues. The ends lost 6 bases at V and 3 bases at J; junction bases unmatched: 16. Germline V CDR1 and CDR2: MNHEY, SMNVEV (reference sequence). CDR3 nucleotide sequence: TGTGCCAGCAGCCCTGACCTCGTAGGGACAGGTATCTACGAGCAGTACTTC. Translating it yields CASSPDLVGTGIYEQYF.

This chain uses TRBV12-3 or TRBV12-4 with TRBJ2-3, with 7 positions matching TRBD2. Trimming took 6 bases from V and 6 from J; bases not matched to a gene: 12. The CDR3 runs 15 residues. In DNA form, the CDR3 reads TGTGCCAGCAGCCCTCTAGCGGAGAATGGGGATACGCAGTATTTT. Encoded protein: CASSPLAENGDTQYF.

The chain has TRBV30 and TRBJ2-7, with D unresolved. The CDR3 covers 12 residues. Between the trimmed V and J ends, which lost 1 base and 6 bases, there was a span of 10 bases. Germline CDR1 and CDR2: GTSNPN and SVGIG (reference sequence). CDR3 DNA sequence: TGTGCCTGGAGTGAGAGTTGGCGCGAGCAGTACTTC. It specifies CAWSESWREQYF.

The chain joins TRBV28 to TRBJ1-2, with D hard to call. The CDR3 spans 14 residues. V lost 3 bases to trimming and J lost 4 bases, with 12 bases between them. Germline CDR1 is MDHEN and CDR2 is SYDVKM. For the CDR3, the DNA is TGTGCCAGCAGTTTCCCCAGCTCTACCTATGGCTACACCTTC. It yields the protein CASSFPSSTYGYTF.

The rearrangement links TRBV13 to TRBJ1-5; D remains ambiguous. The V end was cut by 7 bases, the J end by 1 base, with 11 bases between. CDR3 length equals 14 residues. The germline V gene encodes CDR1 PRHDT and CDR2 FYEKMQ (reference sequence). The CDR3 coding sequence is TGTGCCAGCACTATGGGCAGGAGCAATCAGCCCCAGCATTTT. This encodes CASTMGRSNQPQHF.

The chain combines TRBV19 with TRBJ2-1, with D perhaps being TRBD1 or TRBD2 (5 bases each). Germline CDR1 is LNHDA and CDR2 is SQIVND (reference sequence). The CDR3 spans 14 residues. The germline V and J ends were trimmed by 9 bases and 3 bases, with 15 bases remaining between them. The CDR3 protein is CASGAPRDYNEQFF. As DNA, the CDR3 is TGTGCCAGCGGGGCGCCTCGGGACTACAATGAGCAGTTCTTC.

The V gene is TRBV27, the J gene TRBJ2-7, with unresolved D. Per germline, CDR1 MNHEY and CDR2 SMNVEV (reference sequence). The V end lost 4 bases, the J end lost 2 bases, and 18 bases lay between the germline ends. This CDR3 spans 16 amino acids. The CDR3 DNA follows: TGTGCCAGCAGTTCCCCCTCCCGGGCCTCTCCCTACGAGCAGTACTTC. Its translation is CASSSPSRASPYEQYF.

V gene TRBV9 combines with J gene TRBJ1-4; 8 bases align to TRBD1. V lost 0 bases, J lost 8 bases, and 6 bases stayed unmatched. The germline V gene has CDR1 SGDLS and CDR2 YYNGEE. The CDR3 loop spans 15 amino acids. The CDR3 bases are TGTGCCAGCAGCGTAGGGGCAGGGGGCGGCGAAAAACTGTTTTTT. Protein: CASSVGAGGGEKLFF. The full variable domain, completed using reference TRBV9 and TRBJ1-4, is DSGVTQTPKHLITATGQRVTLRCSPRSGDLSVYWYQQSLDQGLQFLIQYYNGEERAKGNILERFSAQQFPDLHSELNLSSLELGDSALYFCASSVGAGGGEKLFFGSGTQLSVL.